This TCR beta chain was found in a study of neurological immune-mediated disorders. This clonotype has ten or more counts. The time point here: technical triplicate 2. The cell input for sorted libraries was more than 750,000, and those cells were CD4+ or CD8+ T cells. The making of cDNA relied on 5'RACE with 10-nucleotide random UMIs. Via MiXCR, TCRdb re-called the 5' RACE reads, giving one row per CDR3 protein. Among more than 30,000 distinct CDR3 sequences listed, more than 10% were seen once. The germline CDR1 and CDR2 sequences are MNHEY and SVGEGT. The CDR3 covers 15 residues. V was pared by 2 bases and J by 0 bases, with 11 bases between.

This TCR came from a female donor with HTLV-1-associated myelopathy (HAM/TSP). Material: CD4+ T cells from blood. The rearrangement uses TRBV6-2 or TRBV6-3 and TRBJ2-7, with D possibly being TRBD2 (5 bases). CDR3 residues: CASSYKTGGSYEQYF. CDR3 DNA sequence: TGTGCCAGCAGTTACAAAACCGGAGGCTCCTACGAGCAGTACTTC.